The T cell receptor beta chain described here comes from a study of regulatory T cells in long-lasting Graves disease. HTBI primers from iRepertoire and Arm-PCR of CDR3 regions yielded the TCR beta libraries. TCRdb re-analysed the multiplex PCR reads in MiXCR, keeping a single row per CDR3 protein. The table records 510,000 or so distinct CDR3 sequences, 9.5% to 15% of them present only once. The time point denotes: newly diagnosed GD, antithyroid drugs for less than 3 months. The TCR library was prepared using RNA isolated from PBMCs. This clonotype was found a few times. CDR3 length equals 14 residues. V was shortened by 0 bases and J by 7 bases, with 9 bases between the two germline ends. Germline V gives CDR1 KGHDR, CDR2 SFDVKD. These data also featured in a second study, about T cells in Graves' hyperthyroidism and ophthalmopathy. That paper states: The HTBI primer set drove a first-round RT-PCR of the TCR CDR3.

This rearrangement joins TRBV24-1 to TRBJ2-1; D is unclear. The TCR originated in a woman aged 25 to 45 with Graves disease. The sample consisted of peripheral blood mononuclear cells (PBMCs), taken at new diagnosis, from a patient treated with antithyroid drugs. CDR3 DNA: TGTGCCACCAGTGATTTGAGCAAAGGTAATGAGCAGTTCTTC. This encodes CATSDLSKGNEQFF.